Below, 30 T cell receptor beta chains from the same sample are listed, as sequenced in a study of cytomegalovirus exposure and HLA in healthy donors. PCR employed 60 Vbeta and 13 Jbeta primers. Using immunoSEQ multiplex PCR, the repertoire was profiled, and TCRdb retains in-frame clones only, with some absent. Altogether some 190,000 clones are present, around three quarters being singletons, with the ten largest covering roughly 13%. The sequencing input was PBMCs. These receptors were collected from a woman in her thirties in good health and CMV-seropositive.

The rearrangement links TRBV11-2 to TRBJ2-7; the match to TRBD2 covers 8 bases. Germline V gene sequence: CDR1 SGHAT, CDR2 FQNNGV. Unmatched junction bases numbered 6, after V lost 1 base and J lost 7 bases. CDR3 length: 14 residues. The CDR3 region has the DNA TGTGCCAGCAGCTTAGTGGCGGGAGGTGGAGAGCAGTACTTC. Translating gives CASSLVAGGGEQYF.

The chain links TRBV6-6 to TRBJ1-5, with 8 bases matching TRBD1. Germline V gene lookup returns CDR1 MNHNY and CDR2 SVGAGI (reference sequence). Losses at the gene ends were 4 bases for V and 5 bases for J; bases not matched to a gene: 10. This CDR3 has 16 residues. The CDR3 here is CASSFGQGHRYQPQHF. The DNA of the CDR3 is TGTGCCAGCAGTTTCGGACAGGGCCACAGGTATCAGCCCCAGCATTTT.

The chain links TRBV19 to TRBJ1-1, with a possible D match to TRBD1 (6 bases). The germline V gene has CDR1 LNHDA and CDR2 SQIVND (reference sequence). The CDR3 contains 16 residues. Trimming removed 9 bases at V and 1 base at J, with 21 bases between. The CDR3 nucleotides are TGTGCCAGCGCGACCGGTGGGGGCTGGGGGAACACTGAAGCTTTCTTT. Its translation is CASATGGGWGNTEAFF. Looking up the rest from reference TRBV19 and TRBJ1-1 gives the full variable domain: DGGITQSPKYLFRKEGQNVTLSCEQNLNHDAMYWYRQDPGQGLRLIYYSQIVNDFQKGDIAEGYSVSREKKESFPLTVTSAQKNPTAFYLCASATGGGWGNTEAFFGQGTRLTVV.

The chain links TRBV30 to TRBJ1-1, with 7 bases lining up with TRBD1. Unmatched junction bases numbered 9, after V lost 3 bases and J lost 5 bases. The CDR3 is made up of 14 amino acids. Per germline, CDR1 GTSNPN and CDR2 SVGIG (reference sequence). DNA for the CDR3: TGTGCCTGGAGCCGGGACAGCGGTGGGACTGAAGCTTTCTTT. It codes for CAWSRDSGGTEAFF.

The chain couples TRBV7-2 to TRBJ2-1; perhaps TRBD1 as D (5 bases). V was trimmed by 5 bases and J by 4 bases, leaving 9 bases between them. Germline assignment: CDR1 SGHTA and CDR2 FQGNSA. This CDR3 is 13 amino acids long. The CDR3 nucleotides are TGTGCCAGCAGCCTTGGGGCTTACAATGAGCAGTTCTTC. This gives the protein CASSLGAYNEQFF.

This clone came up once. The genes are TRBV27 and TRBJ2-7; possibly TRBD1 for D (5 bases). The CDR3 is 16 amino acids. V lost 6 bases to trimming and J lost 3 bases, with 21 bases between them. Germline CDR1 and CDR2: MNHEY and SMNVEV (reference sequence). The DNA for the CDR3 is TGTGCCAGCAGAGCTCAGGGAAGTAGTGGATTCTACGAGCAGTACTTC. Encoded protein: CASRAQGSSGFYEQYF.

The chain joins TRBV28 to TRBJ1-1; D might be TRBD1 (5 bases). V lost 6 bases to trimming and J lost 2 bases, with 13 bases between them. The CDR3 is 14 amino acids. Per the germline V gene, CDR1 is MDHEN and CDR2 is SYDVKM. The CDR3: CASRRTGINTEAFF. The CDR3 DNA follows: TGTGCCAGCAGACGAACAGGAATTAACACTGAAGCTTTCTTT.

The chain combines TRBV2 with TRBJ2-7; 9 bases fit TRBD1. Per germline, CDR1 SNHLY and CDR2 FYNNEI. With 6 bases clipped from V and 6 bases from J, the junction kept 9 bases outside the gene matches. This CDR3 has 14 residues. The CDR3 coding sequence is TGTGCCAGCAGGTCTTGGGGACAGGGCGGCGAGCAGTACTTC. Translated: CASRSWGQGGEQYF.

The chain employs TRBV30 and TRBJ2-5; 9 nucleotides match TRBD2. Trimming at V came to 0 bases and at J to 5 bases, leaving 7 bases not matched to a gene. Germline assignment: CDR1 GTSNPN and CDR2 SVGIG (reference sequence). This CDR3 has 15 residues. The CDR3 bases are TGTGCCTGGAGTGTAACGGGGAGCGGGAGGGAGACCCAGTACTTC. Translation gives CAWSVTGSGRETQYF.

The chain employs TRBV27 and TRBJ2-2; 10 bases are a match to TRBD1. Per germline, CDR1 MNHEY and CDR2 SMNVEV (reference sequence). The CDR3 is 16 residues long. Unmatched junction bases numbered 6, after V lost 5 bases and J lost 3 bases. Written as DNA, the CDR3 is TGTGCCAGCAGTCCACGGACAGGGGGGGACACCGGGGAGCTGTTTTTT. It codes for CASSPRTGGDTGELFF.

The chain joins TRBV5-1 to TRBJ1-2; 7 bases line up with TRBD1. There are 15 residues in the CDR3. CDR1 is SGHRS, CDR2 YFSETQ, per germline. The V segment lost 0 bases and the J segment 1 base; nucleotides outside the gene matches: 3. The CDR3 spells CASSLGDRINYGYTF. DNA of the CDR3: TGCGCCAGCAGCTTGGGGGACAGAATTAACTATGGCTACACCTTC.

The rearrangement joins TRBV18 to TRBJ1-2; maybe TRBD1 (5 bases). The CDR3 totals 16 residues. Germline CDR1 and CDR2: KGHSH and LQKENI. V lost 3 bases and J 8 bases, leaving 22 bases between the germline ends. DNA for the CDR3: TGTGCCAGCTCACCCAAGAGCGGGGACGGACATGAGGGCTACACCTTC. This encodes CASSPKSGDGHEGYTF. The complete variable domain, with remaining parts taken from reference TRBV18 and TRBJ1-2, reads NAGVMQNPRHLVRRRGQEARLRCSPMKGHSHVYWYRQLPEEGLKFMVYLQKENIIDESGMPKERFSAEFPKEGPSILRIQQVVRGDSAAYFCASSPKSGDGHEGYTFGSGTRLTVV.

The rearrangement joins TRBV6-1 to TRBJ1-2, with D maybe TRBD1 (6 bases). The CDR3 covers 16 residues. The germline V gene encodes CDR1 MNHNS and CDR2 SASEGT. With 0 bases removed from V and 6 bases from J, the gap between germline ends came to 17 bases. CDR3 amino acids: CASSEATGSVGNGYTF. In DNA form, the CDR3 reads TGTGCCAGCAGTGAAGCCACAGGGTCGGTTGGAAATGGCTACACCTTC.

The chain combines TRBV18 with TRBJ2-1, with TRBD1 matching over 7 bases. The CDR3 extends over 17 amino acids. The trim removed 0 bases at V and 0 bases at J, leaving 5 bases unmatched. Germline V lookup: CDR1 KGHSH, CDR2 LQKENI. The CDR3 DNA is TGTGCCAGCTCACCACCTAACAGGGGCCTCTCCTACAATGAGCAGTTCTTC. Encoded protein: CASSPPNRGLSYNEQFF.

The rearrangement links TRBV28 to TRBJ2-7; 10 bases align to TRBD1. Germline loops: CDR1 MDHEN, CDR2 SYDVKM. V was pared by 5 bases and J by 1 base, with 5 bases of the junction left unmatched. The CDR3 runs to 15 residues. CDR3 bases: TGTGCCAGCAGTCGCGGACAGGGGGGGTCCTACGAGCAGTACTTC. The encoded protein is CASSRGQGGSYEQYF. Together with reference TRBV28 and TRBJ2-7, the CDR3 gives the full variable domain: DVKVTQSSRYLVKRTGEKVFLECVQDMDHENMFWYRQDPGLGLRLIYFSYDVKMKEKGDIPEGYSVSREKKERFSLILESASTNQTSMYLCASSRGQGGSYEQYFGPGTRLTVT.

The chain uses TRBV9 and TRBJ2-7, with D perhaps TRBD2 (5 bases). The V gene lost 4 bases and the J gene lost 3 bases, with 14 bases spanning the gap. The CDR3 loop spans 14 amino acids. Germline assignment: CDR1 SGDLS and CDR2 YYNGEE. CDR3 sequence (DNA): TGTGCCAGCAGCCTCGGCCGGGGTTACTACGAGCAGTACTTC. This translates into CASSLGRGYYEQYF. Full variable domain (remainder filled in from reference TRBV9 and TRBJ2-7): DSGVTQTPKHLITATGQRVTLRCSPRSGDLSVYWYQQSLDQGLQFLIQYYNGEERAKGNILERFSAQQFPDLHSELNLSSLELGDSALYFCASSLGRGYYEQYFGPGTRLTVT.

This rearrangement joins TRBV7-9 to TRBJ2-5; TRBD1 aligns across 8 bases. V gave up 2 bases and J gave up 0 bases; unmatched junction bases: 5. The CDR3 is 16 residues long. CDR1 SEHNR and CDR2 FQNEAQ come from the germline V gene (reference sequence). The DNA for the CDR3 is TGTGCCAGCAGCTTATGGACAGGGCTTTACCAAGAGACCCAGTACTTC. Protein product: CASSLWTGLYQETQYF.

This clone was found a few times. The chain links TRBV13 to TRBJ2-1; 10 nucleotides match TRBD2. The CDR3 length is 23 residues. The germline V gene has CDR1 PRHDT and CDR2 FYEKMQ (reference sequence). The J segment lost 7 bases and the V segment lost 2 bases, leaving 29 bases of the junction unmatched. CDR3: CASSLQAVGSFEFLAGVRNEQFF. CDR3 bases: TGTGCCAGCAGCTTACAGGCAGTGGGGAGTTTTGAGTTCCTAGCGGGAGTGCGGAATGAGCAGTTCTTC.

Here the CDR3 DNA reads TGTGCCAGCAGGAGGACTAGCGGTAACACCGGGGAGCTGTTTTTT. It translates to CASRRTSGNTGELFF. The V and J genes are TRBV2 and TRBJ2-2; 10 bases fit TRBD2. This CDR3 region has 15 residues. Trimming took 6 bases from V and 2 from J; bases not matched to a gene: 3. Germline lookup yields CDR1 SNHLY and CDR2 FYNNEI.

CDR3 sequence: CASSLSGGPSLGANVLTF. In nucleotides, the CDR3 is TGTGCCAGCAGTTTATCGGGGGGCCCCTCTCTGGGGGCCAACGTCCTGACTTTC. The chain combines TRBV28 with TRBJ2-6; TRBD2 might be the D (7 bases). This CDR3 has 18 residues. CDR1 is MDHEN, CDR2 SYDVKM, per germline. Trimming left V 1 base short and J 4 bases short, with 17 bases between. The complete variable domain, with remaining parts taken from reference TRBV28 and TRBJ2-6, reads DVKVTQSSRYLVKRTGEKVFLECVQDMDHENMFWYRQDPGLGLRLIYFSYDVKMKEKGDIPEGYSVSREKKERFSLILESASTNQTSMYLCASSLSGGPSLGANVLTFGAGSRLTVL.

The chain joins TRBV7-2 to TRBJ2-1; 7 bases match TRBD2. This CDR3 comprises 17 residues. Germline loops: CDR1 SGHTA, CDR2 FQGNSA. V lost 1 base, J lost 2 bases, and 8 bases stayed unmatched. The CDR3 DNA is TGTGCCAGCAGCTTAGTTCTTCTAGCGGAAACCTACAATGAGCAGTTCTTC. Translated: CASSLVLLAETYNEQFF. The full variable domain, its missing parts supplied by reference TRBV7-2 and TRBJ2-1, is GAGVSQSPSNKVTEKGKDVELRCDPISGHTALYWYRQSLGQGLEFLIYFQGNSAPDKSGLPSDRFSAERTGGSVSTLTIQRTQQEDSAVYLCASSLVLLAETYNEQFFGPGTRLTVL.

V gene TRBV9 combines with J gene TRBJ2-1; 8 bases align to TRBD2. V lost 8 bases to trimming and J lost 7 bases; unmatched junction nucleotides: 17. The CDR3 extends over 16 amino acids. Germline V gene data show CDR1 as SGDLS and CDR2 as YYNGEE. CDR3 in DNA: TGTGCCAGTCCGAGTCTAGCGGGTCGAGCATTAAATGAGCAGTTCTTC. This sequence encodes CASPSLAGRALNEQFF.

The chain couples TRBV14 to TRBJ2-7; 8 bases are a match to TRBD1. V lost 4 bases to trimming and J lost 2 bases; unmatched junction nucleotides: 7. The CDR3 is made up of 15 amino acids. CDR1 is SGHDN, CDR2 FVKESK, per germline. The CDR3 DNA is TGTGCCAGCAGCCGGGGGACAGGTGTTGCCTACGAGCAGTACTTC. This gives the protein CASSRGTGVAYEQYF. The variable domain in full, completed from reference TRBV14 and TRBJ2-7, reads EAGVTQFPSHSVIEKGQTVTLRCDPISGHDNLYWYRRVMGKEIKFLLHFVKESKQDESGMPNNRFLAERTGGTYSTLKVQPAELEDSGVYFCASSRGTGVAYEQYFGPGTRLTVT.

The V and J genes are TRBV9 and TRBJ1-2; tentatively, D is TRBD1 (6 bases). Germline CDR1 and CDR2: SGDLS and YYNGEE. This CDR3 region has 13 residues. The V and J ends lost 6 bases and 4 bases respectively, with 13 bases between them. The CDR3 spells CASTNLQGYGYTF. DNA for the CDR3: TGTGCCAGCACCAATTTACAGGGCTATGGCTACACCTTC.

This clone was counted a single time. Relative to the germline gene, one junction end is altered; a read error may explain this. The chain uses TRBV7-7 and TRBJ2-7; 7 bases align to TRBD1. The germline V gene has CDR1 SSHAT and CDR2 FNYEAQ (reference sequence). This CDR3 has 16 residues. The CDR3 DNA follows: TGTGCTAGCAGCTTCATCCGGACAGGCCGCCACTACGAGCAGTACTTC. Translated: CASSFIRTGRHYEQYF.

The chain uses TRBV21-1 and TRBJ2-1; TRBD2, as called in the table, went unchecked against the DNA. TRBV21-1 is classified as a pseudogene. This CDR3 spans 12 amino acids. CDR3 in amino acids: CASGNAYNEQFF. The DNA for the CDR3 is TGTGCCAGCGGCAACGCGTACAATGAGCAGTTCTTC.

The chain couples TRBV9 to TRBJ2-7; D is perhaps TRBD2 (5 bases). Germline V CDR1 and CDR2: SGDLS, YYNGEE. The V and J ends lost 4 bases and 0 bases respectively, with 11 bases between them. The CDR3 extends over 14 amino acids. The chain's CDR3 is CASSRDGSSYEQYF. The CDR3 DNA sequence: TGTGCCAGCAGCCGAGATGGGAGCTCCTACGAGCAGTACTTC. Full variable domain (rest looked up from reference TRBV9 and TRBJ2-7): DSGVTQTPKHLITATGQRVTLRCSPRSGDLSVYWYQQSLDQGLQFLIQYYNGEERAKGNILERFSAQQFPDLHSELNLSSLELGDSALYFCASSRDGSSYEQYFGPGTRLTVT.

The V and J genes are TRBV5-4 and TRBJ2-7; 7 nucleotides agree with TRBD2. J gave up 6 bases and V 0 bases, and 6 bases lay outside the gene matches. CDR3 length: 14 residues. The germline CDR1 and CDR2 sequences are SGHNT and YYREEE (reference sequence). The CDR3 region is CASSLVGLVSEQYF. CDR3 DNA sequence: TGTGCCAGCAGCTTGGTCGGACTAGTATCCGAGCAGTACTTC.

The rearrangement joins TRBV19 to TRBJ2-7, with TRBD2 matching 9 bases. The germline CDR1 and CDR2 sequences are LNHDA and SQIVND (reference sequence). CDR3 length: 16 amino acids. Trimming cost V 4 bases and J 2 bases; bases outside gene matches: 9. This CDR3 reads CASSTLAGSKTYEQYF. CDR3 DNA sequence: TGTGCCAGTAGTACCCTAGCGGGAAGCAAGACCTACGAGCAGTACTTC.

J is TRBJ2-7 and V is TRBV11-2, with D maybe TRBD1 (5 bases). Trimming stripped 5 bases from V and 3 bases from J, with 14 bases between. CDR1 is SGHAT and CDR2 is FQNNGV in the germline V gene. The CDR3 runs 14 residues. DNA for the CDR3: TGTGCCAGCAGCCAAAGCGACAGATACTACGAGCAGTACTTC. It codes for CASSQSDRYYEQYF.